This TCR beta chain was captured in a study of T cells in Graves' hyperthyroidism and ophthalmopathy (dated by TCRdb to between 2018 and 2021). Looking at the study overall: Peripheral blood was collected at initial diagnosis, before any treatment. TCR V-J signatures able to tell the groups apart were searched for in a discovery cohort of 90 to 100 patients, of whom more than 40 had Graves' ophthalmopathy and about 60 had stable Graves' hyperthyroidism. Whether ophthalmopathy could be predicted prospectively was tested in an independent validation cohort made up of about 20 hyperthyroidism patients plus 17 patients who later progressed to ophthalmopathy. The roughly 94 discovery patients were randomly split 7:3 into training and test sets. Thyroid tissue and blood T-cell repertoires from six Graves' hyperthyroidism patients were also compared in the study. After sampling, hyperthyroidism patients received methimazole starting at 30 mg daily, and ophthalmopathy patients received high-dose intravenous methylprednisolone. According to the paper, TCR Vbeta CDR3 sequencing was carried out on 120 to 150 peripheral blood samples, which came from about 45 ophthalmopathy, 70 to 80 hyperthyroidism and roughly 17 progressor patients. What the research found in general, with its limitations: A 13 V-J signature model separated ophthalmopathy from stable hyperthyroidism, with about 88% sensitivity and roughly 82% specificity in cross-validation and 80%/75% in testing. Most expanded thyroid clonotypes (frequency above 0.001) were also found in blood, which suggests that blood repertoires may mirror thyroid immune responses. Sample size was not statistically predetermined, and blinding of investigators to group allocation was not performed. During validation, the model predicted progression to ophthalmopathy a median of roughly six months ahead of onset, with approximately 70% sensitivity and less than 85% specificity.

The cysteine opens and the phenylalanine closes a CDR3 of 14 amino acids. CDR3 DNA only is kept here, 42 bases in frame from base 1. Trimming at the junction amounts to 5 bases on V and 4 bases on J, and the germline ends lie 12 bases apart. CDR1 MNHEY and CDR2 SVGEGT were looked up in the germline V gene. Regarding this clonotype: Its antigen remains undetermined. Within one base of it there is no much larger clone, and no base qualities were kept.

Stable Graves' hyperthyroidism was defined as the absence of progression to ophthalmopathy over 18 months of follow-up. The hyperthyroidism patients were between 18 and 65 years old and newly diagnosed, with a disease duration of less than 2 months. Exclusion was applied to patients with uncontrolled infections, other autoimmune diseases, pregnancy or lactation. Diagnoses relied on clinical symptoms, serum thyroxine and TRAb, thyroid ultrasound and orbital computed tomography. Ficoll-Paque density gradient centrifugation was used to isolate PBMCs from approximately 11 ml of fresh peripheral blood. Total RNA was extracted with Trizol reagent, and quality was checked on an Agilent 2100 Bioanalyzer. The TCR beta CDR3 regions were amplified from the RNA transcripts. The first round of RT-PCR for the TCR CDR3 was performed with the HTBI primer set and the Qiagen OneStep RT-PCR kit. The libraries were constructed in a second round of multiplex PCR and then size-selected and purified. The libraries were sequenced on an Illumina HiSeq2000 using paired-end 100 bp reads. The authors processed their data as follows. SOAPnuke was used to process the raw data, throwing out any read that contained adapters or uncalled bases, had a mean Phred below 15, or lacked an exact constant-primer or identifier match. High-quality paired reads were merged with COPE v1.2.5, and unique nucleotide sequences were defined as clonotypes. Clonotypes were aligned to IMGT TRBV, TRBD and TRBJ reference segments using MiTCR v1.1. Analysis was restricted to V-J combinations with a frequency above 0.0001, which covered approximately 99% of repertoires. A TCS score was defined as the ratio of F50 (clonal expansion) to E x V (chaos), with BLOSUM62-based TCRdist applied between CDR3 peptides within each V-J. Welch's t-statistics and random forest reduced roughly 500 V-J features to roughly 13, which were used in a naive Bayes classifier (R e1071). The raw public data were reprocessed by TCRdb itself: fastp quality trimming at Q25, MiXCR clonotype calling, in-frame beta chains only. Every CDR3 protein is listed once, alongside the most common genes and DNA of its rows. These V and J calls are TCRdb output, not the study's own analysis. A total of about 480,000 distinct CDR3 sequences appear in this sample, 14% of them only once. Clones ranked in the top ten supply over 15% of the sample.

This receptor chain uses TRBV6-2 or TRBV6-3 and TRBJ1-5, with the D gene too uncertain to name. The sequence was collected from a woman aged 18-29 years with Graves' hyperthyroidism. Material: blood. Here the CDR3 is given as CASSNDGLNQPQHF. The DNA sequence reads TGTGCCAGCAGTAACGACGGCCTAAATCAGCCCCAGCATTTT.